This T cell receptor beta chain is drawn from a study of cytomegalovirus exposure and HLA in healthy donors. Notes on the study in general: Reportedly, diagnosis of cytomegalovirus status by the classifier showed high specificity and sensitivity. For most TCR beta V segments, an earlier analysis put the productive rate at about 90% or about 30% of the time. Cytomegalovirus association was listed for about 160 TCR beta chains.

This CDR3 has 15 residues. V lost 0 bases to trimming and J lost 6 bases, with 12 bases between them. Germline V gene lookup returns CDR1 SGHNT and CDR2 YYREEE (reference sequence). The PCR employed 60 Vbeta primers together with 13 Jbeta primers. Assay used: immunoSEQ multiplex PCR; TCRdb lists only in-frame clones, some missing. The sample includes some 200,000 clones, 60% to 85% seen only once; the top ten take 15% to 17%. As for this clone: Its antigen remains unidentified.

The sequencing sample was made of PBMCs. This receptor was identified in a man in his forties in good health and CMV-seronegative. The chain combines TRBV5-4 with TRBJ2-2, with TRBD2 as a possible D gene (5 bases). CDR3 in DNA: TGTGCCAGCAGCTTGGCCCTAGGGAGCGCCGGGGAGCTGTTTTTT. Its protein is CASSLALGSAGELFF.